Here is one TCR beta chain with its context. CDR3 length: 14 amino acids. Trimming took 6 bases from V and 0 from J, leaving 9 bases between them. The germline V gene has CDR1 SGHAT and CDR2 FQNNGV. Followed over time, Seattle patients had been enrolled while infection was active. Authors' methods: Nucleated cell counts were estimated from reference gene primer amplification. Some clones are missing from TCRdb's copy, which holds only in-frame ones; the method was immunoSEQ multiplex PCR. Clone size and the V and J calls come from that table; the DNA yielded D and trimming. The table lists 210,000 or so clones, 83% of them singletons. This sample was taken from a study of blood T cell repertoires in COVID-19. Across the study: Samples came from the United States, Italy and Spain, spanning acute and convalescent COVID-19. PBMCs, B-cell-depleted T cells, or T cells were the source of the cDNA or gDNA that made up the material.

The sample taken for sequencing was peripheral blood. The chain has TRBV11-2 and TRBJ1-5; D is perhaps TRBD1 (5 bases). The source of this sequence is a woman aged 25 to 39 with COVID-19, enrolled during active disease. DNA for the CDR3: TGTGCCAGCAGTCTAGGGGTTAGCAATCAGCCCCAGCATTTT. This encodes CASSLGVSNQPQHF.